This T cell receptor beta chain was recovered during a study of a mutant IDH1 vaccine in newly diagnosed glioma. Study information: Across weeks 1, 3, 5, 7, 11, 15, 19 and 23, patients received a vaccination each time, eight in all.

In regard to this clone: Antigen: not known.

The data were produced by immunoSEQ multiplex PCR, yet TCRdb's version contains in-frame clones alone and is incomplete. Altogether 56,000 or so clones are present, around 78% being singletons, with the ten largest covering under 2%. As for time point: week 5, during vaccination. Each dose delivered 300 ug of mutant IDH1 20-mer peptide subcutaneously with imiquimod. The V and J ends lost 4 bases and 7 bases respectively, with 17 bases between them. The CDR3 is 15 amino acids. CDR1 and CDR2 (germline): ENHRY, SYGVKD. The sequence came from a woman in her forties with glioma. Source: PBMCs, taken from a glioma patient whose treatment included an IDH1 peptide vaccine. The V gene is TRBV10-3, the J gene TRBJ2-1, with D perhaps TRBD1 (6 bases). CDR3 sequence reads: CAISVGPPRGNEQFF. CDR3 bases: TGTGCCATCAGTGTAGGGCCCCCAAGGGGGAATGAGCAGTTCTTC.